Listed here is a single T cell receptor (beta chain). These data come from a study of blood T cell repertoires in COVID-19. Trimming stripped 0 bases from V and 1 base from J, with 16 bases between. This CDR3 contains 17 residues. CDR1 is SGHNT and CDR2 is YYREEE in the germline V gene (reference sequence). Sequenced by immunoSEQ multiplex PCR; TCRdb stores in-frame clones only, minus some. The repertoire consists of almost 200,000 clones, with roughly 80% occurring once and the leading ten covering 0.85% to 0.95%. Seattle-derived patients entered the study during active infection and were followed longitudinally.

V is TRBV5-4 and J is TRBJ1-1, with D unresolved. What was sequenced was peripheral blood. The receptor was derived from a man aged 55 to 70 with COVID-19, enrolled during active disease. The CDR3 spells CASSLAAGSPRNTEAFF. The DNA of the CDR3 is TGTGCCAGCAGCTTGGCCGCTGGCTCCCCCAGGAACACTGAAGCTTTCTTT.